A single TCR beta chain is shown here with its context. The target antigen is unknown. No conserved phenylalanine or tryptophan ends this CDR3, so it is likely a read error. Germline V gene sequence: CDR1 MGHRA, CDR2 YSYEKL. The CDR3 runs to 14 residues. This entry is derived from a study of tumor-infiltrating lymphocytes in primary liver carcinoma. Study details: Each of the growths was stage T1-T3 N0M0, extending about 4.2 to 11 cm across. Samples yielded about 3.65 to 7.13 million productive TCRbeta reads, similar across tissue types. Findings and caveats of the study: Relative to blood, tumors carried a significantly larger fraction of the repertoire in their top 250 clones (p = 0.039).

The template, approximately 500 ng total RNA, yielded TCR beta cDNA made with a constant-region primer. Three nested multiplex PCR rounds of slightly modified ARM-PCR generated TCR beta libraries. It was with TRBV1-TRBV30 forward primers and a C-beta reverse primer that the first two PCR rounds were run, at roughly 10 cycles each. TCRdb reprocessed the multiplex PCR reads with MiXCR, giving one entry per CDR3 protein. The sample carries fewer than 350,000 distinct CDR3 sequences, roughly two thirds recorded once. The blood RNA (from unsorted whole blood) was obtained, and germline DNA was also extracted.

This chain uses TRBV4-1 with TRBJ1-6; 10 bases map to TRBD1. The receptor comes from a man aged 35 to 55 with primary liver carcinoma and hepatitis B virus infection. The sample taken for sequencing was peripheral blood. CDR3 amino acids: CASSRDRGNSALHI. CDR3 DNA sequence: TGCGCCAGCAGTCGGGACAGGGGAAATTCAGCCCTCCACATT.